One and the same sample provided the 29 T cell receptor beta chains below, sequenced in a study of identical twins. TCRdb used MiXCR to reprocess the 5' RACE reads, holding one entry per CDR3 protein. The table shows approximately 670,000 distinct CDR3 sequences, with 5.5% to 6.5% occurring only once. Sequencing was done on a sample of naive T cells sorted from blood. The origin of the receptors is a man aged 18 to 35 in good health.

At least ten counts were recorded for this clonotype. J is TRBJ2-1 and V is TRBV15, with 9 bases that match TRBD2. Trimming took 9 bases from V and 3 from J; bases not matched to a gene: 0. The CDR3 runs to 12 residues. From germline, CDR1 is LNHNV and CDR2 YYDKDF (reference sequence). The CDR3 loop reads CATAGGYNEQFF. CDR3 bases: TGTGCCACAGCGGGAGGCTACAATGAGCAGTTCTTC.

This chain uses TRBV6-1 with TRBJ2-2, with D perhaps assigned TRBD1 or TRBD2 (5 bases each). Germline V gives CDR1 MNHNS, CDR2 SASEGT. V lost 10 bases, J lost 6 bases, and 9 bases lay in between. The CDR3 sequence is 11 residues long. The CDR3 region has the DNA TGTGCCACCCGGGACCCCGGGGAGCTGTTTTTT. Translating it yields CATRDPGELFF.

This clonotype was seen a handful of times. The rearrangement uses TRBV5-5 and TRBJ2-7, with 7 bases fitting TRBD1. The CDR3 loop spans 15 amino acids. Germline CDR1 SGHKS, CDR2 YYEKEE (reference sequence). The trim removed 0 bases at V and 2 bases at J, leaving 5 bases unmatched. This CDR3 is CASSLVTGDPYEQYF. As DNA, the CDR3 is TGTGCCAGCAGCTTGGTCACAGGGGACCCCTACGAGCAGTACTTC.

This clonotype occurred a few times. The chain employs TRBV19 and TRBJ1-3; D uncertain. V lost 5 bases and J lost 2, with 16 bases in between. This CDR3 is 16 amino acids long. Per the germline V gene, CDR1 is LNHDA and CDR2 is SQIVND (reference sequence). For the CDR3, the DNA is TGTGCCAGTAGTCCCCGCCGCCCGGAAGCTGGAAACACCATATATTTT. Protein: CASSPRRPEAGNTIYF.

The chain carries TRBV7-9 and TRBJ2-7, with a possible D match to TRBD1 (6 bases). The V and J ends lost 1 base and 5 bases respectively, with 15 bases between them. Germline values: CDR1 SEHNR, CDR2 FQNEAQ (reference sequence). This CDR3 is 15 amino acids long. The CDR3 DNA reads TGTGCCAGCAGCTTAGGTCCACACAGGGCAAACGAGCAGTACGTC. Its protein product is CASSLGPHRANEQYV.

This clonotype was found a few times. The chain couples TRBV20-1 to TRBJ2-4; D may correspond to TRBD1 or TRBD2 (6 bases each). The length of the CDR3 is 20 residues. Trimming shortened V by 6 bases and J by 6 bases, and 36 bases separated the two germline ends. Per the germline V gene, CDR1 is DFQATT and CDR2 is SNEGSKA (reference sequence). The CDR3 spells CSAPERGQINAPRSINIQYF. CDR3 bases: TGCAGTGCACCGGAACGGGGGCAGATTAACGCGCCTAGATCGATAAACATTCAGTACTTC.

This clonotype was seen repeatedly, ten times or more. The chain links TRBV12-3 or TRBV12-4 to TRBJ1-2; D might be TRBD1 (6 bases). This CDR3 contains 13 residues. V dropped 5 bases and J dropped 4 bases, with 11 bases sitting between them. CDR3 coding DNA: TGTGCCAGCAGTCCAGGGGTAAGCTATGGCTACACCTTC. This sequence encodes CASSPGVSYGYTF.

This clonotype was counted at least ten times. The J gene is TRBJ2-3, the V gene TRBV28, with 9 bases identical to TRBD2. The CDR3 extends over 17 amino acids. CDR1 MDHEN and CDR2 SYDVKM come from the germline V gene. V shed 5 bases, J shed 1 base, and the junction held 10 bases outside the gene matches. CDR3 DNA sequence: TGTGCCAGCAGTCCCCCCATTAGCGGGAGTGGCACAGATACGCAGTATTTT. This encodes CASSPPISGSGTDTQYF.

This clonotype was counted ten times or more. This sequence joins TRBV20-1 and TRBJ2-3, with 11 bases fitting TRBD2. The ends lost 7 bases at V and 5 bases at J; junction bases unmatched: 11. The germline V gene has CDR1 DFQATT and CDR2 SNEGSKA (reference sequence). CDR3 length: 15 residues. The CDR3 region is CSVPLLAGGGDTQYF. DNA for the CDR3: TGCAGTGTTCCACTCCTAGCGGGAGGTGGAGATACGCAGTATTTT.

Many counts were recorded for this clonotype. The V and J genes are TRBV12-3 or TRBV12-4 and TRBJ2-1; 10 bases are a match to TRBD2. Trimming cost V 6 bases and J 9 bases; bases outside gene matches: 11. The CDR3 has 15 residues. CDR3 sequence (DNA): TGTGCCAGCAGAGAAGCGGGAGGGCCCTCGGGTGAGCAGTTCTTC. Amino acids: CASREAGGPSGEQFF.

This clonotype was recorded many times. CDR3 in DNA: TGCAGCGTTGTTGCAGGTCGGCTGGGAGAGACCCAGTACTTC. It encodes CSVVAGRLGETQYF. J is TRBJ2-5 and V is TRBV29-1; no clear D gene. This CDR3 has 14 residues. The V gene lost 4 bases and the J gene lost 4 bases, with 16 bases spanning the gap. The germline V gene has CDR1 SQVTM and CDR2 ANQGSEA.

This clonotype has a handful of counts. V and J are TRBV12-5 and TRBJ1-1; 9 positions match TRBD1. The germline CDR1 and CDR2 sequences are LGHNT and FRNRAP. The junction had 3 bases not matched to a gene; V was cut back by 8 bases and J by 2 bases. The CDR3 covers 13 residues. CDR3 nucleotide sequence: TGTGCTAGTAGGACAGGGGATAACACTGAAGCTTTCTTT. Protein: CASRTGDNTEAFF.

This clonotype was seen a few times. V and J are TRBV7-8 and TRBJ2-7; D tentatively fits TRBD1 or TRBD2 (5 bases each). V lost 5 bases to trimming and J lost 4 bases, with 15 bases between them. The CDR3 spans 14 residues. Germline V gene data show CDR1 as SGHVS and CDR2 as FQNEAQ. In DNA, the CDR3 is TGTGCCAGCAGCGCCGGGACGGCAAGATACGAGCAGTACTTC. It specifies CASSAGTARYEQYF.

In the case of this clonotype: Here the CDR3 omits its conserved ending phenylalanine or tryptophan, so a read error is the likely source. This chain links TRBV20-1 with TRBJ2-3; D unresolved. The CDR3 loop spans 13 amino acids. Trimming removed 3 bases from V and 0 bases from J, with 7 bases in between. In germline, CDR1 is DFQATT, CDR2 SNEGSKA (reference sequence). CDR3: CSASQDSTDTQYS. DNA for the CDR3: TGCAGTGCTAGCCAGGACAGCACAGATACGCAGTATTCT.

V gene TRBV6-5 combines with J gene TRBJ2-7; TRBD1 agrees at 10 bases. CDR1 and CDR2 (germline): MNHEY, SVGAGI. The CDR3 consists of 15 residues. Trimming at V came to 0 bases and at J to 6 bases, leaving 5 bases not matched to a gene. The CDR3 DNA reads TGTGCCAGCAGTTACTCCGGGACAGGGGAGGTCGAGCAGTACTTC. This sequence encodes CASSYSGTGEVEQYF.

This clonotype showed up just a few times. This sequence joins TRBV20-1 and TRBJ2-7, with D tentatively TRBD1 (5 bases). This CDR3 region has 13 residues. Trimming left V 1 base short and J 2 bases short, with 9 bases between. The germline V gene has CDR1 DFQATT and CDR2 SNEGSKA (reference sequence). The CDR3 region has the DNA TGCAGTGCTAGAGTCGGACATACCTACGAGCAGTACTTC. It encodes CSARVGHTYEQYF.

The chain uses TRBV12-5 and TRBJ1-4; TRBD1 might be the D (6 bases). The germline V and J ends were trimmed by 1 base and 8 bases, with 14 bases remaining between them. The CDR3 totals 15 residues. CDR1 is LGHNT, CDR2 FRNRAP, per germline. CDR3: CASGLGTGTREKLFF. The CDR3 DNA sequence: TGTGCTAGTGGTTTGGGGACCGGGACACGGGAAAAACTGTTTTTT.

The gene calls are TRBV19 and TRBJ1-5; perhaps TRBD1 as D (6 bases). V was pared by 5 bases and J by 0 bases, with 11 bases between. Per germline, CDR1 LNHDA and CDR2 SQIVND (reference sequence). This CDR3 has 15 amino acids. CDR3 in DNA: TGTGCCAGTAGTCCACCCAGGGGTAGCAATCAGCCCCAGCATTTT. Its translation: CASSPPRGSNQPQHF. Together with reference TRBV19 and TRBJ1-5, the CDR3 gives the full variable domain: DGGITQSPKYLFRKEGQNVTLSCEQNLNHDAMYWYRQDPGQGLRLIYYSQIVNDFQKGDIAEGYSVSREKKESFPLTVTSAQKNPTAFYLCASSPPRGSNQPQHFGDGTRLSIL.

The chain is built from TRBV12-5 and TRBJ1-4; TRBD1 might be the D (6 bases). V was cut by 6 bases and J by 4 bases, with 12 bases left in between. The CDR3 loop spans 14 amino acids. Germline loops: CDR1 LGHNT, CDR2 FRNRAP. The CDR3 loop is CASGNTGFNEKLFF. The CDR3, as DNA: TGTGCTAGTGGGAACACAGGGTTTAATGAAAAACTGTTTTTT.

V and J are TRBV27 and TRBJ2-5, with TRBD2 matching over 11 bases. Germline CDR1 reads MNHEY; CDR2 reads SMNVEV (reference sequence). V gave up 6 bases and J gave up 4 bases; unmatched junction bases: 10. This CDR3 is built from 16 residues. This CDR3 reads CASRGQGLAVSETQYF. For the CDR3, the DNA is TGTGCCAGCAGAGGACAGGGACTAGCGGTGTCAGAGACCCAGTACTTC.

This clonotype was detected many times. V usage is TRBV3-1 and J usage is TRBJ1-6; unclear D gene. This CDR3 has 14 amino acids. Germline V lookup: CDR1 LGHDT, CDR2 YNNKEL (reference sequence). The V end lost 1 base, the J end lost 7 bases, and 8 bases lay between the germline ends. The CDR3 here is CASSQGTENSPLHF. Written as DNA, the CDR3 is TGTGCCAGCAGCCAAGGGACGGAGAATTCACCCCTCCACTTT.

A few counts support this clonotype. V gene TRBV7-9 combines with J gene TRBJ2-7; D is undetermined. The CDR3 is 11 amino acids. The V end was cut by 7 bases, the J end by 6 bases, with 10 bases between. CDR1 and CDR2 (germline): SEHNR, FQNEAQ (reference sequence). CDR3 protein: CASTLDGEQYF. The CDR3 DNA follows: TGTGCCAGCACCCTAGATGGCGAGCAGTACTTC.

This clonotype was seen only a few times. The chain links TRBV6-4 to TRBJ1-2; a possible D gene is TRBD1 (6 bases). Trimming cost V 4 bases and J 2 bases, with 14 bases left between them. The CDR3 spans 15 residues. Germline loops: CDR1 MRHNA, CDR2 SNTAGT. The CDR3 region has the DNA TGTGCCAGCAGTGGAATAACAGGGACGAACTATGGCTACACCTTC. This codes for CASSGITGTNYGYTF.

This clonotype has ten or more counts. The rearrangement links TRBV29-1 to TRBJ1-2; 7 nucleotides align to TRBD1. After removal of 3 bases from V and 7 bases from J, the junction contained 8 bases not matched to a gene. CDR1 SQVTM and CDR2 ANQGSEA come from the germline V gene. The CDR3 contains 13 residues. For the CDR3, the DNA is TGCAGCGTTGAGGCGCAGGGGGTCTCTGGCTACACCTTC. Translating gives CSVEAQGVSGYTF.

This clonotype was seen only a few times. The genes are TRBV18 and TRBJ2-5; 9 bases fit TRBD1. The CDR3 has 15 amino acids. With V trimmed by 5 bases and J by 4 bases, 8 bases remained unmatched. CDR1 and CDR2 (germline): KGHSH, LQKENI. The CDR3 DNA is TGTGCCAGCTCATCAATACAGGGGGCCCCAGAGACCCAGTACTTC. This codes for CASSSIQGAPETQYF.

This chain uses TRBV6-2 or TRBV6-3 with TRBJ2-7; D is ambiguous. V was cut by 6 bases and J by 0 bases, with 12 bases left in between. There are 14 residues in the CDR3. Per the germline V gene, CDR1 is MNHEY and CDR2 is SVGEGT. Here the CDR3 DNA reads TGTGCCAGCAGCGACACGACTCTCTCCTACGAGCAGTACTTC. The encoded protein is CASSDTTLSYEQYF.

This clonotype has only a few counts. The CDR3 region is CASSLSWGGPLNEQFF. CDR3 in DNA: TGTGCCAGCAGTTTATCTTGGGGAGGGCCTCTCAATGAGCAGTTCTTC. The chain recombines TRBV28 with TRBJ2-1; 7 nucleotides match TRBD2. The CDR3 contains 16 residues. V shed 1 base, J shed 6 bases, and the junction held 9 bases outside the gene matches. Germline V gene lookup returns CDR1 MDHEN and CDR2 SYDVKM.

This clonotype came up many times. The chain carries TRBV29-1 and TRBJ1-2; no clear D gene. Trimming pared 4 bases from V and 0 bases from J, leaving 12 bases between. The length of the CDR3 is 14 residues. The germline V gene encodes CDR1 SQVTM and CDR2 ANQGSEA. The CDR3 loop reads CSVVDRTANYGYTF. The DNA for the CDR3 is TGCAGCGTTGTAGATCGGACGGCTAACTATGGCTACACCTTC.

This clonotype was counted ten times or more. The chain links TRBV6-5 to TRBJ2-2; D not certain. The V end was cut by 2 bases, the J end by 4 bases, with 11 bases between. Germline-derived CDR1 and CDR2 are MNHEY and SVGAGI. CDR3 length: 15 residues. The CDR3 coding sequence is TGTGCCAGCAGTTACCTCGGAACGGGCACCGGGGAGCTGTTTTTT. Encoded protein: CASSYLGTGTGELFF.